One TCR beta chain is described in this entry. Its antigen remains undetermined. One base away there is no much larger clone; base qualities are not given. Genomic DNA was isolated using the Qiagen DNeasy kit from unsorted PBMCs as well as from negatively selected CD4+ and CD8+ fractions. Using primers that anneal to V and J segments, immunoSEQ multiplex PCR amplified the TCR beta CDR3 regions. A synthetic immune receptor repertoire was used to minimize amplification bias, and any remaining bias was removed computationally after sequencing. Under the source paper's analysis protocol: Repertoire diversity was quantified as the Shannon entropy index using custom Python scripts. Unsorted, CD4+ and CD8+ repertoires were analyzed separately, except for combined analyses in which CD4+ and CD8+ sequences were merged in silico. TCRdb holds this immuneACCESS table with in-frame rearrangements only. Some clones are missing; in checked studies, unresolved V genes explain under half, and the rest has no known cause. V, J and clone size derive from that table, while D and trimming were established from the DNA sequence. The table for this sample lists tens of thousands of clones; just over 90% of them were counted only once. The top ten clonotypes cover over 3% of the sample.

These data belong to a study of PD-1 blockade in classical Hodgkin lymphoma (dated by TCRdb to between 2020 and 2021). About the investigation overall: The study used TCR beta sequencing and CyTOF to define a peripheral blood immune signature of response to PD-1 blockade in classical Hodgkin lymphoma. What the authors observed across the whole study: Only a single clinical trial cohort was studied, and what caused the repertoire differences, possibly disease activity or prior therapy, remained undefined. Newly diagnosed patients were reported to have lower baseline TCR diversity than healthy donors, and relapsed/refractory patients were reported to have lower baseline TCR diversity still.

The time point label corresponds to: newly diagnosed, previously untreated cHL patient sample. As a comparison group for the relapsed/refractory trial patients, PBMCs were sequenced from patients with newly diagnosed, previously untreated classical Hodgkin lymphoma. Peripheral blood was collected in 8 mL Vacutainer Cell Preparation Tubes, from which PBMCs were isolated by centrifugation and then cryopreserved. CDR1 MNHNS and CDR2 SASEGT are derived from the germline V gene. From the cysteine up to the phenylalanine, the CDR3 has a length of 12 residues. Only the CDR3 part of the read is kept: 36 bases, read in frame from the first base. Trimming accounts for 9 bases at V and 5 bases at J, while the number of junction bases matched to no gene is 5.

This TCR was recovered from a human donor with classical Hodgkin lymphoma. The rearrangement combines TRBV6-1 with TRBJ2-7; 9 central nucleotides agree with TRBD1. The source material was peripheral blood mononuclear cells (PBMCs). Read as DNA, the sequence is TGTGCCAGTCGGACAGGGGTCGACGAGCAGTACTTC. Its translation reads: CASRTGVDEQYF.